This is a list of T cell receptor beta chains from one sample in a study of blood T cell repertoires in COVID-19. Data came from immunoSEQ multiplex PCR; TCRdb stores just in-frame clones and leaves some out. This sample has approximately 480,000 clones, with 89% found just once. The sample consisted of peripheral blood. All receptors come from a man aged 18 to 35 with COVID-19, enrolled during active disease. The CDR3 runs from the conserved cysteine through the conserved F or W. A D gene is named only where the DNA matches it firmly.

J gene	D gene	V gene	CDR3 protein	CDR3 DNA
TRBJ2-2	.	TRBV30	CAWSAFGGETGELFF	TGTGCCTGGAGTGCGTTCGGAGGTGAAACCGGGGAGCTGTTTTTT
TRBJ1-5	.	TRBV2	CASRPQGDQPQHF	TGTGCCAGCAGGCCCCAGGGCGATCAGCCCCAGCATTTT
TRBJ2-7	.	TRBV27	CASKLRVQTNEQYF	TGTGCCAGCAAACTCCGAGTGCAAACCAACGAGCAGTACTTC
TRBJ2-1	TRBD1	TRBV3-1/TRBV3-2	CASSDRTGENEQFF	TGTGCCAGCAGCGATCGGACAGGGGAGAATGAGCAGTTCTTC
TRBJ1-6	.	TRBV5-1	CASSQGTTNSPLHF	TGCGCCAGCAGCCAAGGGACAACTAATTCACCCCTCCACTTT
TRBJ2-7	TRBD2	TRBV7-9	CASSPVAGERPQYF	TGTGCCAGCAGCCCCGTCGCGGGAGAGCGGCCCCAGTACTTC
TRBJ1-1	.	TRBV21-1	CASSNFRTPEGDTEAFF	TGTGCCAGCAGCAACTTCCGAACCCCCGAAGGGGACACTGAAGCTTTCTTT
TRBJ2-7	.	TRBV3-1/TRBV3-2	CASSGQGVSYEQYF	TGTGCCAGCAGCGGTCAAGGGGTCTCCTACGAGCAGTACTTC
TRBJ2-1	TRBD2	TRBV10-2	CASSDGTSGHNEQFF	TGCGCCAGCAGTGATGGGACTAGCGGACACAATGAGCAGTTCTTC
TRBJ2-7	.	TRBV9	CASSVVVSGEQYF	TGTGCCAGCAGCGTAGTTGTGTCGGGCGAGCAGTACTTC
TRBJ2-1	TRBD2	TRBV5-6	CASSSPGLAGGPYNEQFF	TGTGCCAGCAGCTCTCCGGGACTAGCGGGGGGCCCCTACAATGAGCAGTTCTTC
TRBJ1-6	TRBD1	TRBV9	CASSAGGGNSPLHF	TGTGCCAGCAGCGCAGGGGGCGGTAATTCACCCCTCCACTTT
TRBJ2-2	.	TRBV27	CASSLSLNTGELFF	TGTGCCAGCAGTTTATCACTTAACACCGGGGAGCTGTTTTTT
TRBJ2-7	.	TRBV27	CASSFSRDLGYYEQYF	TGTGCCAGTTCTTTCTCTAGAGACTTAGGCTACTACGAGCAGTACTTC
TRBJ1-4	.	TRBV7-9	CASSPVDVNEKLFF	TGTGCCAGCAGCCCCGTAGATGTTAATGAAAAACTGTTTTTT
TRBJ1-5	.	TRBV15	CATSRTGSDQPQHF	TGTGCCACCAGCAGAACAGGGTCGGATCAGCCCCAGCATTTT
TRBJ1-5	.	TRBV30	CAWSVQGQPQHF	TGTGCCTGGAGTGTACAGGGTCAGCCCCAGCATTTT
TRBJ1-1	.	TRBV5-5	CASSLIGAGTEAFF	TGTGCCAGCAGCTTAATAGGGGCAGGGACTGAAGCTTTCTTT
TRBJ2-7	TRBD1	TRBV15	CATSRGDRTYEQYF	TGTGCCACCAGCAGAGGGGACAGGACCTACGAGCAGTACTTC
TRBJ2-5	.	TRBV5-1	CASSLTGDQETQYF	TGCGCCAGCAGCTTAACAGGAGACCAAGAGACCCAGTACTTC
TRBJ2-3	.	TRBV30	CAWSYTGTDTQYF	TGTGCCTGGAGTTATACCGGGACAGATACGCAGTATTTT
TRBJ1-5	.	TRBV7-8	CASSLGTNSNQPQHF	TGTGCCAGCAGCTTAGGGACAAATAGCAATCAGCCCCAGCATTTT
TRBJ2-3	.	TRBV13	CASSLRDTQYF	TGTGCCAGCAGCTTACGGGATACGCAGTATTTT
TRBJ2-7	.	TRBV6-5	CASQWDTHYEQYF	TGTGCCAGCCAGTGGGACACGCACTACGAGCAGTACTTC
TRBJ2-2	.	TRBV5-4	CASSLTGNIAPGELFF	TGTGCCAGCAGCTTGACGGGGAATATTGCACCAGGGGAGCTGTTTTTT
TRBJ2-2	TRBD1	TRBV5-4	CASSLRQGDTGELFF	TGTGCCAGCAGCTTGCGGCAGGGGGACACCGGGGAGCTGTTTTTT
TRBJ2-5	TRBD2	TRBV5-8	CASSLGGSSGSFQETQYF	TGTGCCAGCAGCTTGGGGGGCTCTAGCGGGAGTTTCCAAGAGACCCAGTACTTC